A selection of T cell receptor beta chains follows, all from one sample in a study of blood T cell repertoires in COVID-19. Repertoires were generated with immunoSEQ multiplex PCR, while TCRdb's copy carries only in-frame clones and drops some. The sample lists around 370,000 clones, around 90% occurring once. The sample was peripheral blood. The receptor source for this set is a man younger than 30 with active or convalescent COVID-19. Both conserved end residues are part of each CDR3. A D gene is named only where the DNA matches it firmly. Size is omitted from some rows. Given values are once, few, many or a class for expanded clones.

D gene: .
J gene: TRBJ1-1
clone size: .
V gene: TRBV12-3/TRBV12-4
CDR3 protein: CASTLEANTEAFF
CDR3 DNA: TGTGCCAGCACCCTAGAGGCGAACACTGAAGCTTTCTTT

D gene: TRBD1
J gene: TRBJ1-2
clone size: .
V gene: TRBV7-2
CDR3 protein: CASQFTGGPANYGYTF
CDR3 DNA: TGTGCCAGCCAATTCACAGGGGGCCCAGCTAACTATGGCTACACCTTC

D gene: .
J gene: TRBJ2-7
clone size: .
V gene: TRBV27
CDR3 protein: CASSHGVAAVYEQYF
CDR3 DNA: TGTGCCAGCAGCCATGGGGTAGCGGCAGTATACGAGCAGTACTTC

D gene: .
J gene: TRBJ1-4
clone size: .
V gene: TRBV28
CDR3 protein: CASRSRFNEKLFF
CDR3 DNA: TGTGCCAGCAGAAGTAGATTTAATGAAAAACTGTTTTTT

D gene: .
J gene: TRBJ2-2
clone size: .
V gene: TRBV4-3
CDR3 protein: CASSTEVARTGELFF
CDR3 DNA: TGCGCCAGCAGCACCGAGGTAGCGCGAACCGGGGAGCTGTTTTTT

D gene: TRBD1
J gene: TRBJ2-2
clone size: .
V gene: TRBV27
CDR3 protein: CASSYDNRGDTGELFF
CDR3 DNA: TGTGCCAGCAGCTACGATAACAGGGGTGACACCGGGGAGCTGTTTTTT

D gene: .
J gene: TRBJ2-1
clone size: .
V gene: TRBV10-3
CDR3 protein: CAISPRGDEQFF
CDR3 DNA: TGTGCCATCAGCCCAAGGGGCGATGAGCAGTTCTTC

D gene: TRBD1
J gene: TRBJ2-7
clone size: .
V gene: TRBV7-2
CDR3 protein: CASGRDSSYEQYF
CDR3 DNA: TGTGCCAGCGGAAGGGACAGCTCCTACGAGCAGTACTTC

D gene: TRBD2
J gene: TRBJ2-5
clone size: .
V gene: TRBV4-3
CDR3 protein: CASSQGTSGRYQETQYF
CDR3 DNA: TGCGCCAGCAGCCAAGGGACTAGCGGGAGGTACCAAGAGACCCAGTACTTC

D gene: .
J gene: TRBJ2-1
clone size: .
V gene: TRBV10-3
CDR3 protein: CAISESQDYPQVEQFF
CDR3 DNA: TGTGCCATCAGTGAGTCGCAGGACTACCCCCAAGTGGAGCAGTTCTTC

D gene: TRBD2
J gene: TRBJ2-1
clone size: .
V gene: TRBV19
CDR3 protein: CASSTHGRGSYNEQFF
CDR3 DNA: TGTGCCAGTAGTACCCACGGGAGGGGTTCCTACAATGAGCAGTTCTTC

D gene: .
J gene: TRBJ2-6
clone size: .
V gene: TRBV27
CDR3 protein: CASSLSAVLGANVLTF
CDR3 DNA: TGTGCCAGCAGTTTATCTGCTGTTTTGGGGGCCAACGTGCTGACTTTC

D gene: .
J gene: TRBJ1-1
clone size: once
V gene: TRBV29-1
CDR3 protein: CSAQTGMNTEAFF
CDR3 DNA: TGCAGCGCACAGACAGGTATGAACACTGAAGCTTTCTTT

D gene: .
J gene: TRBJ1-1
clone size: .
V gene: TRBV18
CDR3 protein: CASSRSNRAREAFF
CDR3 DNA: TGTGCCAGCTCACGCTCTAACAGGGCTAGGGAAGCTTTCTTT

D gene: .
J gene: TRBJ1-3
clone size: .
V gene: TRBV28
CDR3 protein: CASSLAVTSGNTIYF
CDR3 DNA: TGTGCCAGCAGTTTAGCGGTTACTTCTGGAAACACCATATATTTT

D gene: .
J gene: TRBJ1-5
clone size: once
V gene: TRBV19
CDR3 protein: CASKAGGGRQPQHF
CDR3 DNA: TGTGCCAGTAAGGCGGGCGGAGGCAGGCAGCCCCAGCATTTT

D gene: TRBD1
J gene: TRBJ2-3
clone size: .
V gene: TRBV5-8
CDR3 protein: CASSTRGQDTQYF
CDR3 DNA: TGTGCCAGCAGCACCAGGGGGCAAGATACGCAGTATTTT

D gene: TRBD1
J gene: TRBJ2-7
clone size: .
V gene: TRBV6-5
CDR3 protein: CASTRTGGPYEQYF
CDR3 DNA: TGTGCCAGCACTCGGACAGGGGGACCCTACGAGCAGTACTTC

D gene: TRBD1
J gene: TRBJ2-1
clone size: .
V gene: TRBV18
CDR3 protein: CASSPDRVTNEQFF
CDR3 DNA: TGTGCCAGCTCACCAGACAGGGTTACAAATGAGCAGTTCTTC

D gene: .
J gene: TRBJ1-5
clone size: .
V gene: TRBV4-1
CDR3 protein: CASSQEGRDQPQHF
CDR3 DNA: TGCGCCAGCAGCCAAGAGGGCAGAGATCAGCCCCAGCATTTT

D gene: .
J gene: TRBJ2-1
clone size: once
V gene: TRBV27
CDR3 protein: CASSLGNRAPYNEQFF
CDR3 DNA: TGTGCCAGCAGTTTAGGAAACAGGGCCCCCTACAATGAGCAGTTCTTC

D gene: .
J gene: TRBJ2-2
clone size: .
V gene: TRBV7-9
CDR3 protein: CASSSTASFANTGELFF
CDR3 DNA: TGTGCCAGCAGCTCTACAGCCTCTTTCGCGAACACCGGGGAGCTGTTTTTT

D gene: .
J gene: TRBJ2-4
clone size: .
V gene: TRBV28
CDR3 protein: CASTPVQAPLAKNIQYF
CDR3 DNA: TGTGCCAGCACCCCGGTCCAAGCACCCTTAGCCAAAAACATTCAGTACTTC

D gene: TRBD1
J gene: TRBJ1-1
clone size: .
V gene: TRBV7-3
CDR3 protein: CASSSTGAKVTEAFF
CDR3 DNA: TGTGCCAGCAGCTCGACAGGGGCGAAGGTGACTGAAGCTTTCTTT

D gene: TRBD1
J gene: TRBJ2-7
clone size: once
V gene: TRBV28
CDR3 protein: CASSFGTGSSYEQYF
CDR3 DNA: TGTGCCAGCAGTTTCGGGACAGGGAGCTCCTACGAGCAGTACTTC

D gene: TRBD2
J gene: TRBJ2-5
clone size: .
V gene: TRBV14
CDR3 protein: CASSRTSGSWETQYF
CDR3 DNA: TGTGCCAGCAGCCGCACTAGCGGGAGTTGGGAGACCCAGTACTTC

D gene: TRBD2
J gene: TRBJ2-5
clone size: .
V gene: TRBV4-2
CDR3 protein: CASSQVLAGRPAQYF
CDR3 DNA: TGTGCCAGCAGCCAAGTGCTAGCGGGGCGTCCGGCCCAGTACTTC

D gene: .
J gene: TRBJ2-3
clone size: .
V gene: TRBV5-1
CDR3 protein: CASREGPETDTQYF
CDR3 DNA: TGCGCCAGCAGGGAGGGACCCGAGACAGATACGCAGTATTTT

D gene: .
J gene: TRBJ2-7
clone size: .
V gene: TRBV13
CDR3 protein: CASSLQGGAYEQYF
CDR3 DNA: TGTGCCAGCAGCTTACAAGGGGGGGCGTACGAGCAGTACTTC

D gene: TRBD1
J gene: TRBJ2-5
clone size: .
V gene: TRBV11-2
CDR3 protein: CASSYRTGGPETQYF
CDR3 DNA: TGTGCCAGCAGCTATAGGACAGGGGGCCCAGAGACCCAGTACTTC